This T cell receptor (delta chain) was identified during a study of gamma-delta T cells after stem cell transplantation. TCRdb called clones anew from the RT-PCR reads with CATT. This table holds over a thousand delta-chain clones, about 5.1% found once. Relative to its sample, this clone is medium-sized. Sample: gamma-delta T cells. The clonotype comes from a human donor. It is not recorded whose cells these are; they may come from a transplant donor.

The CDR3 sequence is CALGELGNNYAGGFGYTDKLIF. CDR3 DNA sequence: TGTGCTCTTGGGGAACTAGGAAATAATTACGCGGGGGGCTTCGGGTACACCGATAAACTCATCTTT. This sequence joins TRDV1 and TRDJ1, with D maybe TRDD1 (6 bases). Germline V lookup: CDR1 TSWWSYY, CDR2 QGS. The germline V and J ends were trimmed by 0 bases and 0 bases, with 29 bases remaining between them. CDR3 length equals 22 residues.